This T cell receptor (beta chain) was identified in a study of cytomegalovirus exposure and HLA in healthy donors. Whole-study results and caveats: Near-uniform donor sequencing depth was presumed by presence/absence analyses. Available immune exposure information covered CMV serostatus only.

A note on this clone: The antigen is not known.

Primers: 60 Vbeta forward and 13 Jbeta reverse. Generated by immunoSEQ multiplex PCR, the TCRdb table keeps only in-frame clones and is missing some. The table records about 130,000 clones, around two thirds of them present only once. The specimen sequenced was PBMCs. The sequence came from a woman aged 40 to 49 in good health and CMV-seronegative.

CDR3 protein: CASSLTGRAAGGTEQYF. For the CDR3, the DNA is TGCGCCAGCAGCTTGACGGGACGGGCGGCAGGGGGAACCGAGCAGTACTTC. The chain is built from TRBV5-1 and TRBJ2-7; 7 nucleotides agree with TRBD1. Trimming removed 1 base from V and 6 bases from J; junction bases left unmatched: 16. CDR1 is SGHRS, CDR2 YFSETQ, per germline. The CDR3 sequence is 17 residues long.